The 20 T cell receptor beta chains below all came from one sample that was sequenced in a study of shared clonotypes between healthy human individuals. TCRdb's table, derived via immunoSEQ multiplex PCR, lists solely in-frame clones and lacks some. The data hold hundreds of thousands of clones, with around 86% observed a single time. The sample was memory CD8+ T cells sorted from blood. Subset noted: CD45RO+ cells pooled with CCR7-negative TemRA cells. The receptors originated from a man aged 18-30 years in good health.

V is TRBV20-1 and J is TRBJ2-1; maybe TRBD2 (5 bases). Trimming removed 5 bases from V and 6 bases from J, with 8 bases in between. Germline CDR1 and CDR2: DFQATT and SNEGSKA (reference sequence). CDR3 length: 11 residues. Here the CDR3 reads CSASTSNEQFF. The DNA of the CDR3 is TGCAGTGCTTCCACTAGCAATGAGCAGTTCTTC.

The CDR3 DNA is TGTGCCAGCAGCTTGTGGGGCGGGGAATCTGGAAACACCATATATTTT. Its protein product is CASSLWGGESGNTIYF. The rearrangement joins TRBV5-4 to TRBJ1-3, with a weak D call TRBD1 (5 bases). CDR3 length: 16 residues. The germline V and J ends were trimmed by 1 base and 1 base, with 12 bases remaining between them. CDR1 and CDR2 from the germline V gene are SGHNT and YYREEE (reference sequence).

This chain uses TRBV6-5 with TRBJ1-1; D is unclear. Trimming stripped 6 bases from V and 6 bases from J, with 8 bases between. Germline-derived CDR1 and CDR2 are MNHEY and SVGAGI. CDR3 length: 11 residues. CDR3 residues: CASRMGAEAFF. In nucleotides, the CDR3 is TGTGCCAGCAGGATGGGCGCTGAAGCTTTCTTT.

This clone has only one observation. The chain links TRBV29-1 to TRBJ2-1; 11 bases map to TRBD2. V lost 0 bases, J lost 1 base, and 14 bases stayed unmatched. Germline CDR1 and CDR2: SQVTM and ANQGSEA. The length of the CDR3 is 20 residues. CDR3 coding DNA: TGCAGCGTTGAAGAGCCCTACCTAGCGGGGGGCTTTAATTCCTACAATGAGCAGTTCTTC. Residues: CSVEEPYLAGGFNSYNEQFF.

The rearrangement links TRBV5-4 to TRBJ1-2; D not resolved. Germline loops: CDR1 SGHNT, CDR2 YYREEE (reference sequence). V was pared by 0 bases and J by 8 bases, with 14 bases between. The CDR3 has 14 amino acids. In DNA form, the CDR3 reads TGTGCCAGCAGCTTGGATTTCGTCCATTGGGGCTACACCTTC. Encoded protein: CASSLDFVHWGYTF. The full variable domain, in which reference TRBV5-4 and TRBJ1-2 provide the parts outside the CDR3, is ETGVTQSPTHLIKTRGQQVTLRCSSQSGHNTVSWYQQALGQGPQFIFQYYREEENGRGNFPPRFSGLQFPNYSSELNVNALELDDSALYLCASSLDFVHWGYTFGSGTRLTVV.

The gene calls are TRBV11-2 and TRBJ2-1; the match to TRBD2 covers 11 bases. The CDR3 spans 16 residues. V gave up 5 bases and J gave up 4 bases; unmatched junction bases: 7. Germline lookup yields CDR1 SGHAT and CDR2 FQNNGV. CDR3 bases: TGTGCCAGCAGCCCCCTAGCGGGAGGACTTTACAATGAGCAGTTCTTC. It translates to CASSPLAGGLYNEQFF.

This clone has just one count. The rearrangement joins TRBV6-1 to TRBJ2-1; D assignment may be TRBD1 or TRBD2 (5 bases each). The CDR3 has 12 residues. CDR1 is MNHNS and CDR2 is SASEGT in the germline V gene. V was cut by 6 bases and J by 5 bases, with 8 bases left in between. The CDR3 region has the DNA TGTGCCAGCAGGGGGCGGGACAATGAGCAGTTCTTC. Translation: CASRGRDNEQFF.

In its sample, this clone was seen once. The chain links TRBV9 to TRBJ2-5, with D hard to call. The CDR3 totals 14 residues. V lost 0 bases to trimming and J lost 4 bases, with 10 bases between them. Germline loops: CDR1 SGDLS, CDR2 YYNGEE. CDR3 bases: TGTGCCAGCAGCGTAGACGGCCTCGGAGAGACCCAGTACTTC. It codes for CASSVDGLGETQYF. Full variable domain (missing parts from reference TRBV9 and TRBJ2-5): DSGVTQTPKHLITATGQRVTLRCSPRSGDLSVYWYQQSLDQGLQFLIQYYNGEERAKGNILERFSAQQFPDLHSELNLSSLELGDSALYFCASSVDGLGETQYFGPGTRLLVL.

The chain combines TRBV11-2 with TRBJ1-6; D gene ambiguous. The CDR3 extends over 14 amino acids. Germline lookup yields CDR1 SGHAT and CDR2 FQNNGV. Trimming left V 5 bases short and J 9 bases short, with 14 bases between. In DNA, the CDR3 is TGTGCCAGCAGCCCCCCCTTTGGGTCTTCACCCCTCCACTTT. Protein: CASSPPFGSSPLHF.

This chain joins TRBV7-8 and TRBJ1-2, with a tentative D call TRBD1 (5 bases). This CDR3 region has 14 residues. The ends were cut back, 1 base at V and 4 bases at J, with 10 bases in the middle. Germline V gives CDR1 SGHVS, CDR2 FQNEAQ. The CDR3 loop reads CASSLGGDFYGYTF. The CDR3 DNA follows: TGTGCCAGCAGCTTAGGAGGGGACTTCTATGGCTACACCTTC.

This clone was picked up one time. The chain uses TRBV21-1 and TRBJ2-7. TRBV21-1 is recorded as a pseudogene. This CDR3 spans 13 amino acids. CDR3 in DNA: TGTGCCAATTGGGGACGAAAATCCTACGAGCAGTACTTC. Protein: CANWGRKSYEQYF.

The chain couples TRBV27 to TRBJ2-3; D assignment may be TRBD1 or TRBD2 (6 bases each). The CDR3 has 15 amino acids. V dropped 3 bases and J dropped 0 bases, with 10 bases sitting between them. Germline V gives CDR1 MNHEY, CDR2 SMNVEV (reference sequence). CDR3 protein: CASSLWGASTDTQYF. The CDR3 nucleotides are TGTGCCAGCAGTTTGTGGGGGGCTAGCACAGATACGCAGTATTTT.

This chain uses TRBV6-6 with TRBJ1-1; D is perhaps TRBD1 (6 bases). This CDR3 has 15 amino acids. V lost 0 bases, J lost 5 bases, and 13 bases lay in between. Germline V CDR1 and CDR2: MNHNY, SVGAGI (reference sequence). The CDR3 region is CASSYSGQGRTEAFF. The CDR3 region has the DNA TGTGCCAGCAGTTACTCGGGACAAGGGAGGACTGAAGCTTTCTTT.

This clone came up once. The chain carries TRBV11-2 and TRBJ2-3; D unclear. Between the trimmed V and J ends, which lost 2 bases and 2 bases, there was a span of 8 bases. The CDR3 is 14 amino acids. In germline, CDR1 is SGHAT, CDR2 FQNNGV. The CDR3 sequence is CASSLWANTDTQYF. CDR3 nucleotide sequence: TGTGCCAGCAGCTTATGGGCCAACACAGATACGCAGTATTTT.

In its sample, this clone was seen a few times. The rearrangement joins TRBV19 to TRBJ1-2, with a possible D match to TRBD1 (5 bases). V dropped 3 bases and J dropped 0 bases, with 20 bases sitting between them. From germline, CDR1 is LNHDA and CDR2 SQIVND (reference sequence). The CDR3 is made up of 18 amino acids. CDR3 in amino acids: CASSMPQDDSAPNYGYTF. Here the CDR3 DNA reads TGTGCCAGTAGTATGCCCCAGGACGACAGCGCTCCTAACTATGGCTACACCTTC.

The J gene is TRBJ2-7, the V gene TRBV29-1; TRBD1 matches 7 bases. Trimming at V came to 4 bases and at J to 5 bases, leaving 5 bases not matched to a gene. This CDR3 has 12 amino acids. The V gene's germline CDR1 is SQVTM and CDR2 ANQGSEA. In nucleotides, the CDR3 is TGCAGCGTTGCACAGGGGACCAACGAGCAGTACTTC. Amino acid sequence: CSVAQGTNEQYF.

V and J are TRBV7-2 and TRBJ2-7, with D maybe TRBD2 (6 bases). The V and J ends lost 1 base and 0 bases respectively, with 10 bases between them. This CDR3 is built from 15 residues. Germline CDR1 and CDR2: SGHTA and FQGNSA. The CDR3 sequence is CASSLDRGVSYEQYF. In DNA form, the CDR3 reads TGTGCCAGCAGCTTAGATCGCGGGGTCTCCTACGAGCAGTACTTC.

This clone was observed a single time. The chain has TRBV4-1 and TRBJ2-7; TRBD2 matches at 9 bases. Per the germline V gene, CDR1 is MGHRA and CDR2 is YSYEKL. The V segment lost 0 bases and the J segment 4 bases; nucleotides outside the gene matches: 13. The CDR3 has 18 residues. CDR3 sequence: CASSQDLGREGPRYEQYF. The CDR3, as DNA: TGCGCCAGCAGCCAAGATCTTGGGCGGGAGGGCCCTCGGTACGAGCAGTACTTC.

The chain recombines TRBV14 with TRBJ2-7; possibly TRBD1 for D (5 bases). Germline V gene sequence: CDR1 SGHDN, CDR2 FVKESK. The CDR3 is 13 amino acids. Trimming cost V 11 bases and J 3 bases, with 17 bases left between them. The CDR3 loop is CASSPGGHYEQYF. The CDR3 nucleotides read TGTGCCTCTTCCCCAGGCGGACACTACGAGCAGTACTTC.

The genes are TRBV4-2 and TRBJ2-7; D could derive from TRBD1 or TRBD2 (5 bases each). The CDR3 runs to 13 residues. The V end lost 5 bases, the J end lost 2 bases, and 10 bases lay between the germline ends. CDR1 is LGHNA, CDR2 YNFKEQ, per germline. The CDR3 region is CASSEGLTYEQYF. CDR3 DNA sequence: TGTGCCAGCAGCGAGGGGCTAACCTACGAGCAGTACTTC.